This T cell receptor (beta chain) was identified in a study of cytomegalovirus exposure and HLA in healthy donors. Across the whole study: As released early, the data held some 80 million unique TCRs from HLA-typed donors. Study outcomes and limitations: Sequencing probably produced one cluster of sequence variants that were highly shared.

Primers: 60 Vbeta forward and 13 Jbeta reverse. Sequenced by immunoSEQ multiplex PCR; TCRdb stores in-frame clones only, minus some. The sample contains 130,000 or so clones, roughly three quarters of which appear only once. As for this clone: Its antigen is undetermined.

Trimming removed 3 bases from V and 4 bases from J; junction bases left unmatched: 6. This CDR3 spans 16 amino acids. Per germline, CDR1 SGDLS and CDR2 YYNGEE. The receptor was derived from a woman in her sixties or seventies in good health and CMV-seronegative. The sample comprised PBMCs. The chain employs TRBV9 and TRBJ2-3; 12 positions agree with TRBD2. The CDR3 sequence: CASSGLAGGHSDTQYF. CDR3 DNA sequence: TGTGCCAGCAGCGGGCTAGCGGGGGGGCACTCAGATACGCAGTATTTT.